This T cell receptor beta chain was profiled in a study of blood T cell repertoires in COVID-19. Study as a whole: The origin of the acute and convalescent COVID-19 samples was the United States, Italy and Spain.

V lost 5 bases and J 4 bases, leaving 20 bases between the germline ends. This CDR3 region has 16 residues. Germline CDR1 SGHTA, CDR2 FQGNSA. Sequencing was performed with immunoSEQ multiplex PCR; in TCRdb, only in-frame clones are kept and a portion is missing. Of about 300,000 clones in the sample, 87% are singletons; the top ten hold under 6.5%. The sequencing sample was made of PBMCs or T cells enriched from blood (not recorded which). V usage is TRBV7-2 and J usage is TRBJ1-1; D gene uncertain. This sequence originates from a woman between 25 and 40 years old who had recovered from COVID-19. The CDR3 sequence: CASSSQVQLSGTEAFF. CDR3 DNA: TGTGCCAGCAGCAGCCAGGTCCAGTTAAGCGGCACTGAAGCTTTCTTT.